This T cell receptor (beta chain) emerged from a study of blood T cell repertoires in COVID-19 (dated by TCRdb to the early 2020s). About the investigation overall: Samples covering the acute and convalescent phases of COVID-19 were provided by collaborators in the United States, Italy and Spain. The prospective study material was composed of cDNA or gDNA derived from T cells, B-cell-depleted T cells, or PBMCs. The dataset comprised deeply sampled blood TCRbeta repertoires from subjects exposed to, actively infected with, or recovered from COVID-19. The repertoires were released in a freely available public database intended as a resource for research on the immune response to SARS-CoV-2. The samples were drawn from two sources: the first 160 participants of the ongoing ImmuneRACE study, and 1,200 or so subjects contributed by 6 global collaborators. Nearly every sample came with metadata listing a de-identified subject ID, COVID-19 status, age in years and sex. Where HLA class I and class II types were available, the types were taken from metadata supplied by the sample provider, not from assay-based typing.

TCRbeta CDR3 regions were amplified from genomic DNA using the immunoSEQ Assay, a bias-controlled multiplex PCR. As for the original processing: The number of nucleated cells in each sample was estimated from the amplification of reference gene primers within the assay. To quantify the absolute abundance of each unique TCRbeta CDR3 rearrangement, sequence reads were collapsed and filtered. For each sample, productive Simpson clonality was calculated by taking the square root of Simpson's diversity index across productive rearrangements. The clones in this table, taken by TCRdb from immuneACCESS, are in-frame only. Not every clone is retained; where verified, under half of the shortfall comes from an unresolved V gene, and the cause of the rest is unknown. The V and J calls and clone size are taken from that table; D and trimming were inferred from the DNA. Counted in this sample were roughly 250,000 clones; approximately 90% of them appeared once. 2% to 2.5% of the sample comes from the top ten.

Including cysteine and phenylalanine, the CDR3 has 16 amino acids. Only CDR3 DNA remains: 48 bases, in frame from the first base. CDR1 and CDR2, looked up from the germline V gene (reference sequence), are SEHNR and FQNEAQ. Trimming at the junction amounts to 4 bases on V and 8 bases on J, and the germline ends lie 18 bases apart. The investigation overall reported the following: The quantity of clinical and demographic metadata differed by source and by participant and was supplied without curation.

Samples from volunteer blood donors who had recovered from COVID-19 were contributed by a second Seattle source. Each collaborating institution followed its own protocols to collect whole blood in K2EDTA tubes. For TCRbeta analysis, collaborators shipped samples in one of three forms: frozen whole blood, isolated PBMCs, or DNA extracted from either of those sample types. Of note for this clone: Its antigen is unknown. Base qualities are missing; no much larger clone stands one base away.

This TCR was recovered from a woman in her thirties or forties who had recovered from COVID-19. The chain joins TRBV7-9 to TRBJ1-6; TRBD1 is possibly the D segment (5 matching bases). Sequenced: peripheral blood. Read as DNA, the sequence is TGTGCCAGCAGCTCCTGGCCGGGGGAGAGCGATTCACCCCTCCACTTT. This encodes CASSSWPGESDSPLHF.